The 31 T cell receptor beta chains in this list originate from one sample, sequenced in a study of patients and donors after allogeneic stem cell transplantation (TCRdb year 2020). To prepare the library, RT-PCR was applied. The run used a NextSeq 550. In-frame beta chains were kept once TCRdb had trimmed the public reads at Q25 with fastp and called clones with MiXCR. A single entry per CDR3 protein holds the most common genes and DNA from its merged rows. The sample table records over 150,000 distinct CDR3 sequences; 30% of these occur just once. Of the sample, around 3.2% falls within the top ten clones. The sample consisted of blood, either unsorted or a sorted T cell fraction (not recorded which). These receptors were obtained from a human donor who was either an allogeneic HSCT recipient or a stem cell or donor lymphocyte infusion donor (not recorded which). It is not recorded whose cells these are; they may come from a transplant donor.

This clonotype has at least ten counts. The J gene is TRBJ1-4, the V gene TRBV5-1; maybe TRBD1 (6 bases). The V gene's germline CDR1 is SGHRS and CDR2 YFSETQ. The CDR3 runs to 15 residues. The germline V and J ends were trimmed by 1 base and 3 bases, with 10 bases remaining between them. The CDR3 region is CASSLTGTANEKLFF. The CDR3, as DNA: TGCGCCAGCAGCTTGACAGGGACGGCTAATGAAAAACTGTTTTTT. Supplemented by reference TRBV5-1 and TRBJ1-4, the full variable domain reads KAGVTQTPRYLIKTRGQQVTLSCSPISGHRSVSWYQQTPGQGLQFLFEYFSETQRNKGNFPGRFSGRQFSNSRSEMNVSTLELGDSALYLCASSLTGTANEKLFFGSGTQLSVL.

The J gene is TRBJ2-1, the V gene TRBV24-1; TRBD2 matches 8 bases. V shed 9 bases and J 4 bases; nucleotides not matched to a gene: 10. The CDR3 sequence is 15 residues long. Germline V gene data show CDR1 as KGHDR and CDR2 as SFDVKD. The CDR3 protein is CATSGSGSLYNEQFF. The CDR3 bases are TGTGCCACCTCGGGCAGCGGGAGTTTATACAATGAGCAGTTCTTC.

The rearrangement links TRBV6-2 or TRBV6-3 to TRBJ2-7, with 7 bases fitting TRBD1. After removal of 8 bases from V and 1 base from J, the junction contained 5 bases not matched to a gene. CDR3 length equals 13 residues. Germline V gives CDR1 MNHEY, CDR2 SVGEGT. CDR3 residues: CASLGQESYEQYF. CDR3 in DNA: TGTGCCAGCTTAGGACAGGAGTCCTACGAGCAGTACTTC.

The rearrangement links TRBV6-5 to TRBJ1-5; D ambiguous. The germline gives CDR1 MNHEY, CDR2 SVGAGI. The CDR3 covers 13 residues. Deletions cut 0 bases from V and 5 bases from J, with 5 bases between. The CDR3 nucleotides read TGTGCCAGCAGTTACTCGGTAGATCAGCCCCAGCATTTT. Protein: CASSYSVDQPQHF.

This clonotype was counted ten times or more. The chain uses TRBV29-1 and TRBJ1-3; D remains unclear. This CDR3 region has 13 residues. Looked up from germline, CDR1 is SQVTM and CDR2 is ANQGSEA. The ends were cut back, 3 bases at V and 0 bases at J, with 6 bases in the middle. The CDR3 spells CSVEGRSGNTIYF. In DNA, the CDR3 is TGCAGCGTTGAGGGCCGCTCTGGAAACACCATATATTTT.

The CDR3 DNA sequence: TGTGCCAGTCGGGACAGGTGGTACACTGAAGCTTTCTTT. This sequence encodes CASRDRWYTEAFF. The J gene is TRBJ1-1, the V gene TRBV6-6; TRBD1 matches 8 bases. J lost 3 bases, V lost 9 bases, and 6 bases had no gene match. There are 13 residues in the CDR3. Germline V gene data show CDR1 as MNHNY and CDR2 as SVGAGI (reference sequence).

This clonotype came up a few times. V is TRBV7-9 and J is TRBJ2-1; weak D call: TRBD2 (6 bases). The germline CDR1 and CDR2 sequences are SEHNR and FQNEAQ (reference sequence). The V gene lost 3 bases and the J gene lost 0 bases, with 12 bases spanning the gap. This CDR3 comprises 16 residues. DNA of the CDR3: TGTGCCAGCAGCTTGTTGGCGGGGAGCTCCTACAATGAGCAGTTCTTC. Translated: CASSLLAGSSYNEQFF.

As to this clonotype: A much larger clone is a single base away; this may be a read error. The J gene is TRBJ1-3, the V gene TRBV6-6; D call uncertain. The germline CDR1 and CDR2 sequences are MNHNY and SVGAGI (reference sequence). The CDR3 is made up of 11 amino acids. The CDR3 coding sequence is TGTGTCAGCAGTCCAGGAAACACCATATATTTT. Its translation is CVSSPGNTIYF.

This chain connects TRBV2 to TRBJ2-2, with 8 bases fitting TRBD1. This CDR3 spans 15 amino acids. Germline V gene sequence: CDR1 SNHLY, CDR2 FYNNEI. Trimming removed 6 bases from V and 0 bases from J; junction bases left unmatched: 3. CDR3 amino acids: CASRMDRANTGELFF. The CDR3 DNA sequence: TGTGCCAGCAGAATGGACAGGGCGAACACCGGGGAGCTGTTTTTT.

V and J are TRBV3-1 and TRBJ2-7; either TRBD1 or TRBD2 may supply D (5 bases each). V lost 0 bases to trimming and J lost 6 bases, with 15 bases between them. In germline, CDR1 is LGHDT, CDR2 YNNKEL (reference sequence). The CDR3 loop spans 15 amino acids. CDR3 DNA: TGTGCCAGCAGCCAAGATGGGGGTTATTTGCGCGAGCAGTACTTC. Translating gives CASSQDGGYLREQYF.

There are many counts of this clonotype. CDR3 DNA sequence: TGCAGTGCGCGGGACAGGGCCAATAATCAGCCCCAGCATTTT. Its protein product is CSARDRANNQPQHF. V usage is TRBV20-1 and J usage is TRBJ1-5; 9 bases match TRBD1. Germline trimming cut 6 bases from V and 4 bases from J; bases unmatched to any gene: 7. The CDR3 extends over 14 amino acids. CDR1 is DFQATT and CDR2 is SNEGSKA in the germline V gene (reference sequence).

This clonotype was seen only once. The rearrangement links TRBV6-2 or TRBV6-3 to TRBJ1-2; possibly TRBD1 for D (5 bases). Trimming stripped 2 bases from V and 4 bases from J, with 11 bases between. CDR3 size: 14 residues. CDR1 is MNHEY, CDR2 SVGEGT, per germline. CDR3 sequence (DNA): TGTGCCAGCAGTTACGTCCGGGGGAGCTATGGCTACACCTTC. Amino acid sequence: CASSYVRGSYGYTF.

The chain is built from TRBV16 and TRBJ1-4; possible D gene TRBD1, 5 bases. The germline V gene encodes CDR1 KGHSY and CDR2 FQNENV. V dropped 5 bases and J dropped 8 bases, with 24 bases sitting between them. The CDR3 has 17 amino acids. CDR3 residues: CASSTRRSLPQGEKLFF. CDR3 nucleotides: TGTGCCAGCAGCACCCGGCGGAGTTTGCCCCAGGGCGAAAAACTGTTTTTT.

The chain carries TRBV9 and TRBJ2-7; 7 positions match TRBD1. Germline CDR1 and CDR2: SGDLS and YYNGEE. The CDR3 contains 14 residues. V dropped 0 bases and J dropped 1; count of bases not matched to a gene: 1. The CDR3 sequence: CASSVDRGSYEQYF. Here the CDR3 DNA reads TGTGCCAGCAGCGTAGACAGGGGTTCCTACGAGCAGTACTTC.

The J gene is TRBJ2-1, the V gene TRBV4-2; weak D call: TRBD1 (5 bases). V shed 3 bases and J shed 5 bases, with 11 bases lying between them. CDR1 and CDR2 (germline): LGHNA, YNFKEQ. This CDR3 is 14 amino acids long. DNA for the CDR3: TGTGCCAGCAGCCACCCAGGGCCGGACAATGAGCAGTTCTTC. Encoded protein: CASSHPGPDNEQFF.

J is TRBJ2-3 and V is TRBV27; D is undetermined. Per the germline V gene, CDR1 is MNHEY and CDR2 is SMNVEV (reference sequence). This CDR3 is 11 amino acids long. The germline V and J ends were trimmed by 5 bases and 4 bases, with 4 bases remaining between them. In DNA form, the CDR3 reads TGTGCCAGCAGTCGAGCAGATACGCAGTATTTT. It yields the protein CASSRADTQYF.

This clonotype was found many times. The chain is built from TRBV29-1 and TRBJ1-5; D is unclear. V lost 5 bases and J lost 1, with 12 bases in between. CDR3 length equals 14 residues. CDR1 SQVTM and CDR2 ANQGSEA come from the germline V gene. CDR3 bases: TGCAGCGTTTCGATCCAGGACAGCAATCAGCCCCAGCATTTT. The encoded protein is CSVSIQDSNQPQHF.

This clonotype came up once. The chain has TRBV30 and TRBJ1-4, with TRBD1 as a possible D gene (6 bases). The CDR3 loop spans 13 amino acids. Germline lookup yields CDR1 GTSNPN and CDR2 SVGIG (reference sequence). The V end was cut by 1 base, the J end by 5 bases, with 8 bases between. The DNA for the CDR3 is TGTGCCTGGAGTGGACAGGTGAATGAAAAACTGTTTTTT. Protein: CAWSGQVNEKLFF. Variable domain in full (rest from reference TRBV30 and TRBJ1-4): SQTIHQWPATLVQPVGSPLSLECTVEGTSNPNLYWYRQAAGRGLQLLFYSVGIGQISSEVPQNLSASRPQDRQFILSSKKLLLSDSGFYLCAWSGQVNEKLFFGSGTQLSVL.

This clonotype has a count of ten or more. This rearrangement joins TRBV6-1 to TRBJ1-5; D might be TRBD1 (5 bases). The V end was cut by 2 bases, the J end by 0 bases, with 5 bases between. The V gene's germline CDR1 is MNHNS and CDR2 SASEGT. This CDR3 is built from 14 residues. The CDR3 region is CASSEQGSNQPQHF. Here the CDR3 DNA reads TGTGCCAGCAGTGAACAGGGTAGCAATCAGCCCCAGCATTTT.

V is TRBV7-2 and J is TRBJ2-3; D perhaps matches TRBD2 (6 bases). The ends were cut back, 5 bases at V and 2 bases at J, with 17 bases in the middle. Germline V gene sequence: CDR1 SGHTA, CDR2 FQGNSA. CDR3 length: 16 residues. The CDR3 DNA follows: TGTGCCAGCAGCCCTCCCGGGGGAGTAATCACAGATACGCAGTATTTT. This gives the protein CASSPPGGVITDTQYF.

The chain employs TRBV4-1 and TRBJ1-4, with TRBD1 as a possible D gene (6 bases). Trimming pared 4 bases from V and 6 bases from J, leaving 12 bases between. The CDR3 is 14 amino acids. CDR1 is MGHRA, CDR2 YSYEKL, per germline. This CDR3 is CASSPNRADEKLFF. The CDR3 DNA reads TGCGCCAGCAGCCCAAACAGGGCTGATGAAAAACTGTTTTTT.

The rearrangement joins TRBV29-1 to TRBJ2-1; D might be TRBD2 (6 bases). Germline V gene sequence: CDR1 SQVTM, CDR2 ANQGSEA. V gave up 8 bases and J gave up 2 bases, with 19 bases separating them. This CDR3 spans 15 amino acids. Here the CDR3 reads CSTDSRRVAYNEQFF. The CDR3 coding sequence is TGCAGCACCGATTCGAGGAGGGTGGCCTACAATGAGCAGTTCTTC.

The chain employs TRBV6-2 or TRBV6-3 and TRBJ2-1; TRBD2 matches at 10 bases. The V gene's germline CDR1 is MNHEY and CDR2 SVGEGT. The junction had 7 bases not matched to a gene; V was cut back by 8 bases and J by 9 bases. CDR3 length equals 13 residues. CDR3 loop: CASSLAGAGEQFF. The CDR3 nucleotides read TGTGCCAGCTCGCTAGCGGGAGCAGGTGAGCAGTTCTTC.

The chain employs TRBV20-1 and TRBJ2-7; D remains ambiguous. Trimming took off 2 bases at V and 0 bases at J, with 11 bases between the two ends. Germline assignment: CDR1 DFQATT and CDR2 SNEGSKA (reference sequence). The length of the CDR3 is 14 residues. The CDR3 is CSARPRRSSYEQYF. Here the CDR3 DNA reads TGCAGTGCTAGACCCAGACGGAGCTCCTACGAGCAGTACTTC.

A few counts support this clonotype. The chain is built from TRBV10-3 and TRBJ1-5; no firm D call. Germline CDR1 and CDR2: ENHRY and SYGVKD. V gave up 7 bases and J gave up 0 bases, with 10 bases separating them. The CDR3 runs to 14 residues. CDR3 residues: CAINPDLSNQPQHF. CDR3 nucleotide sequence: TGTGCCATCAACCCCGACCTTAGCAATCAGCCCCAGCATTTT.

This chain uses TRBV12-5 with TRBJ2-1; D might be TRBD2 (6 bases). The CDR3 spans 15 residues. V was pared by 6 bases and J by 7 bases, with 19 bases between. The germline V gene has CDR1 LGHNT and CDR2 FRNRAP. CDR3 residues: CASGNRRDHLNEQFF. The CDR3 DNA reads TGTGCTAGTGGCAACCGGCGGGATCACCTTAATGAGCAGTTCTTC.

This clonotype was recorded a few times. This chain links TRBV12-5 with TRBJ2-1; 8 nucleotides match TRBD2. Trimming removed 7 bases from V and 7 bases from J; junction bases left unmatched: 15. Germline values: CDR1 LGHNT, CDR2 FRNRAP. CDR3 length: 16 amino acids. The CDR3 DNA reads as TGTGCTAGTGAGTGGAGCGGGAGAGGGGTTTGGAATGAGCAGTTCTTC. It specifies CASEWSGRGVWNEQFF.

The chain combines TRBV12-3 or TRBV12-4 with TRBJ2-5; TRBD1 is a possible D gene (6 bases). The germline V and J ends were trimmed by 1 base and 4 bases, with 7 bases remaining between them. The CDR3 contains 13 residues. CDR3: CASSLVGGETQYF. For the CDR3, the DNA is TGTGCCAGCAGTTTAGTAGGGGGAGAGACCCAGTACTTC.

The V gene is TRBV18, the J gene TRBJ2-3; D uncertain. V gave up 0 bases and J gave up 4 bases, with 14 bases separating them. The germline CDR1 and CDR2 sequences are KGHSH and LQKENI. CDR3 size: 16 residues. The CDR3 spells CASSPPVLELSDTQYF. CDR3 DNA: TGTGCCAGCTCACCACCGGTTCTGGAATTGTCAGATACGCAGTATTTT.

This clonotype was seen only a few times. The chain employs TRBV12-3 or TRBV12-4 and TRBJ2-3, with 7 positions matching TRBD1. Losses at the gene ends were 5 bases for V and 3 bases for J; bases not matched to a gene: 8. CDR3 length equals 15 residues. In DNA form, the CDR3 reads TGTGCCAGCAGTCTGGGACAGATACGGACAGATACGCAGTATTTT. Residues: CASSLGQIRTDTQYF.

The sample holds many counts of this clonotype. The gene calls are TRBV12-3 or TRBV12-4 and TRBJ1-1, with D perhaps matching TRBD1 (6 bases). The CDR3 length is 12 residues. Deletions cut 5 bases from V and 7 bases from J, with 11 bases between. The CDR3 sequence: CASSPWTVEAFF. The DNA for the CDR3 is TGTGCCAGCAGTCCCTGGACAGTTGAAGCTTTCTTT.